The 4 T cell receptor beta chains given below trace back to one sample, sequenced in a study of Ad26.COV2.S vaccination and SARS-CoV-2 variants (dated by TCRdb to the early 2020s). Sample treatment or condition, as interpreted from the label and publication: 15 to 20 received Ad26.COV2.S at low or high dose, single or two shots; about 5 received placebo; per-sample allocation not given. For vaccine and placebo recipients, repertoires were sequenced using samples collected on day 63 after the first injection. Library creation used the immunoSEQ multiplex PCR assay. Not all clones reach the TCRdb copy of this immuneACCESS table, which keeps in-frame sequences only. Checked studies attribute under half of the gap to unresolved V genes and leave the rest unexplained. The sample yields approximately 340,000 clones; approximately 85% were counted once. Together, the top ten hold roughly 3.3% of the sample.

The source material was peripheral blood, sampled in a trial of Ad26.COV2.S vaccine versus placebo. These receptors all stem from a person between 18 and 65 years old who received the Ad26.COV2.S COVID-19 vaccine or a placebo.

This chain joins TRBV6-5 and TRBJ2-5; D unclear. The V gene lost 2 bases and the J gene lost 0 bases, with 7 bases spanning the gap. Looked up from germline, CDR1 is MNHEY and CDR2 is SVGAGI. The length of the CDR3 is 14 residues. The CDR3 reads CASSYGRYQETQYF. CDR3 bases: TGTGCCAGCAGTTACGGGCGGTACCAAGAGACCCAGTACTTC.

The V gene is TRBV3-1 (or the pseudogene TRBV3-2), the J gene TRBJ2-3; TRBD2 matches 9 bases. J gave up 4 bases and V 7 bases, and 15 bases lay outside the gene matches. The CDR3 loop spans 17 amino acids. Germline CDR1 is LGHDT and CDR2 is YNNKEL (reference sequence). The DNA of the CDR3 is TGTGCCAGCACCATCTTACCTAGCGGGAAAAGGGCAGATACGCAGTATTTT. Protein: CASTILPSGKRADTQYF.

V and J are TRBV7-9 and TRBJ2-6; D possibly corresponds to TRBD1 (6 bases). Looked up from germline, CDR1 is SEHNR and CDR2 is FQNEAQ (reference sequence). The ends were cut back, 3 bases at V and 2 bases at J, with 11 bases in the middle. The CDR3 is 16 amino acids. CDR3 protein: CASSFPQGTGANVLTF. The CDR3 DNA reads as TGTGCCAGCAGCTTTCCGCAGGGGACTGGGGCCAACGTCCTGACTTTC.

This sequence joins TRBV5-1 and TRBJ2-3; perhaps TRBD2 as D (6 bases). The CDR3 sequence is 14 residues long. CDR1 and CDR2 (germline): SGHRS, YFSETQ. Trimming cost V 2 bases and J 5 bases, with 12 bases left between them. CDR3 bases: TGCGCCAGCAGCTTTAGCGGCCTACGAGATACGCAGTATTTT. It encodes CASSFSGLRDTQYF.